This TCR beta chain was sequenced in a study of T cells in Graves' hyperthyroidism and ophthalmopathy. Study results and limitations: Most thyroid clonotypes expanded above 0.001 were also detected in blood. Ophthalmopathy was separated from stable hyperthyroidism by a 13 V-J model.

This CDR3 is 14 amino acids long. The V end lost 0 bases, the J end lost 3 bases, and 9 bases lay between the germline ends. In germline, CDR1 is LGHDT, CDR2 YNNKEL (reference sequence). This clonotype was counted many times. Its antigen is unknown. TCR beta CDR3 sequences were amplified from RNA transcripts. The HTBI primer set was used in a first-round RT-PCR of the TCR CDR3. Each CDR3 protein is one row after TCRdb ran MiXCR on the multiplex PCR reads. The sample carries hundreds of thousands of distinct CDR3 sequences, around 19% recorded once. The receptor's source is a man aged 45-65 years with Graves' ophthalmopathy. Input material: blood. This chain uses TRBV3-1 with TRBJ2-7, with D hard to call. CDR3 in DNA: TGTGCCAGCAGCCAAGAAGTCGGGTACTACGAGCAGTACTTC. Translation gives CASSQEVGYYEQYF.